Each of the 17 T cell receptor beta chains below was sequenced from the same sample in a study of PD-1 blockade in mismatch repair-deficient tumors. TCRdb's copy holds only in-frame clones and misses some; the assay was immunoSEQ multiplex PCR. Of 30,000 to 35,000 clones listed, 80% are singletons. The material sequenced was PBMCs, taken less than 7 weeks after starting pembrolizumab. Receptors originate from an adult with mismatch repair-deficient cancer.

The rearrangement joins TRBV2 to TRBJ2-1, with 9 bases that match TRBD2. V lost 5 bases and J lost 7; bases outside the gene matches: 12. This CDR3 is built from 16 residues. Germline lookup yields CDR1 SNHLY and CDR2 FYNNEI. The CDR3 DNA follows: TGTGCCAGCAGTCTATCCATGCTAGCGGGAAGGAATGAGCAGTTCTTC. Residues: CASSLSMLAGRNEQFF.

The V gene is TRBV30, the J gene TRBJ1-6; the D is unclear. The germline V and J ends were trimmed by 1 base and 8 bases, with 12 bases remaining between them. The V gene's germline CDR1 is GTSNPN and CDR2 SVGIG (reference sequence). The CDR3 length is 14 residues. DNA for the CDR3: TGTGCCTGGAGTGAAGGAGGCCGAGATTCACCCCTCCACTTT. Translation: CAWSEGGRDSPLHF. The variable domain in full, completed from reference TRBV30 and TRBJ1-6, reads SQTIHQWPATLVQPVGSPLSLECTVEGTSNPNLYWYRQAAGRGLQLLFYSVGIGQISSEVPQNLSASRPQDRQFILSSKKLLLSDSGFYLCAWSEGGRDSPLHFGNGTRLTVT.

The chain uses TRBV5-1 and TRBJ1-1, with TRBD1 matching 7 bases. From germline, CDR1 is SGHRS and CDR2 YFSETQ. With V trimmed by 0 bases and J by 2 bases, 4 bases remained unmatched. The CDR3 spans 15 residues. CDR3 residues: CASSLGAGGNTEAFF. DNA for the CDR3: TGCGCCAGCAGCTTGGGAGCAGGGGGTAACACTGAAGCTTTCTTT. The variable domain in full, with the rest retrieved from reference TRBV5-1 and TRBJ1-1, is KAGVTQTPRYLIKTRGQQVTLSCSPISGHRSVSWYQQTPGQGLQFLFEYFSETQRNKGNFPGRFSGRQFSNSRSEMNVSTLELGDSALYLCASSLGAGGNTEAFFGQGTRLTVV.

This chain connects TRBV7-3 to TRBJ2-7, with no clear D. V was shortened by 4 bases and J by 7 bases, with 17 bases between the two germline ends. Germline values: CDR1 SGHTA, CDR2 FQGTGA. The CDR3 totals 14 residues. In DNA, the CDR3 is TGTGCCAGCAGCTCTCGACCCCTGAGGAAGGAGCAGTACTTC. It specifies CASSSRPLRKEQYF.

The V and J genes are TRBV28 and TRBJ1-1; 11 positions match TRBD1. The junction had 5 bases not matched to a gene; V was cut back by 4 bases and J by 4 bases. The CDR3 is 15 amino acids. Germline V CDR1 and CDR2: MDHEN, SYDVKM. The DNA of the CDR3 is TGTGCCAGCAGTTCCCCTGGGACAGGGGGCACTGAAGCTTTCTTT. It codes for CASSSPGTGGTEAFF.

This clone was recorded a few times. The V gene is TRBV30, the J gene TRBJ2-1; 9 nucleotides match TRBD1. Unmatched junction bases numbered 9, after V lost 6 bases and J lost 6 bases. The CDR3 has 14 residues. The germline CDR1 and CDR2 sequences are GTSNPN and SVGIG (reference sequence). Written as DNA, the CDR3 is TGTGCCTGTTCCCGGGACAGGGCGTTCAATGAGCAGTTCTTC. Encoded protein: CACSRDRAFNEQFF.

The V and J genes are TRBV7-6 and TRBJ2-1, with D possibly TRBD2 on 6 matching bases. The CDR3 has 15 residues. The V end was cut by 2 bases, the J end by 2 bases, with 10 bases between. CDR1 is SGHVS and CDR2 is FNYEAQ in the germline V gene. The DNA for the CDR3 is TGTGCCAGCAGCTTAACGGGGGTGGCCTACAATGAGCAGTTCTTC. It is translated as CASSLTGVAYNEQFF. The entire variable domain, with the rest obtained from reference TRBV7-6 and TRBJ2-1, is as follows: GAGVSQSPRYKVTKRGQDVALRCDPISGHVSLYWYRQALGQGPEFLTYFNYEAQQDKSGLPNDRFSAERPEGSISTLTIQRTEQRDSAMYRCASSLTGVAYNEQFFGPGTRLTVL.

CDR3 protein: CASSDSKPSNQPQHF. CDR3 in DNA: TGTGCCAGCAGTGACTCGAAGCCTAGCAATCAGCCCCAGCATTTT. The chain links TRBV6-4 to TRBJ1-5; D ambiguous. This CDR3 contains 15 residues. Trimming stripped 0 bases from V and 0 bases from J, with 6 bases between. Germline CDR1 is MRHNA and CDR2 is SNTAGT.

The rearrangement uses TRBV27 and TRBJ2-1, with 9 bases that match TRBD2. The CDR3 runs to 15 residues. Germline assignment: CDR1 MNHEY and CDR2 SMNVEV (reference sequence). J lost 8 bases, V lost 1 base, and 6 bases had no gene match. CDR3: CASSLWLAGMDEQFF. The CDR3 DNA reads as TGTGCCAGCAGTTTATGGCTAGCGGGAATGGATGAGCAGTTCTTC.

The J gene is TRBJ1-4, the V gene TRBV5-1, with TRBD1 matching 7 bases. This CDR3 contains 15 residues. J gave up 8 bases and V 3 bases, and 10 bases lay outside the gene matches. Looked up from germline, CDR1 is SGHRS and CDR2 is YFSETQ. CDR3 protein: CASSSLGQDREKLFF. CDR3 DNA: TGCGCCAGCAGCTCGCTAGGACAGGATCGGGAAAAACTGTTTTTT.

As DNA, the CDR3 is TGTGCCAGCTCACAAGGGAGGGGTGACACTGAAGCTTTCTTT. Encoded protein: CASSQGRGDTEAFF. The chain combines TRBV18 with TRBJ1-1; D might be TRBD1 (5 bases). V lost 4 bases and J lost 3, with 12 bases in between. This CDR3 comprises 14 residues. CDR1 is KGHSH, CDR2 LQKENI, per germline.

This clone is a singleton in its sample. The chain couples TRBV19 to TRBJ2-3, with 13 positions matching TRBD2. Germline values: CDR1 LNHDA, CDR2 SQIVND (reference sequence). CDR3 length: 18 residues. Trimming removed 3 bases from V and 2 bases from J; junction bases left unmatched: 8. CDR3 DNA sequence: TGTGCCAGTAGTATGGAAAGACTAGCGGGAGGATCCACAGATACGCAGTATTTT. Amino acids: CASSMERLAGGSTDTQYF. Using reference TRBV19 and TRBJ2-3 for the parts outside the CDR3, the full variable domain is DGGITQSPKYLFRKEGQNVTLSCEQNLNHDAMYWYRQDPGQGLRLIYYSQIVNDFQKGDIAEGYSVSREKKESFPLTVTSAQKNPTAFYLCASSMERLAGGSTDTQYFGPGTRLTVL.

This sequence joins TRBV30 and TRBJ2-1, with 7 bases aligning to TRBD2. Unmatched junction bases numbered 3, after V lost 7 bases and J lost 0 bases. The CDR3 extends over 13 amino acids. Germline V gene sequence: CDR1 GTSNPN, CDR2 SVGIG (reference sequence). CDR3 sequence reads: CAYERDSYNEQFF. For the CDR3, the DNA is TGTGCCTATGAGCGGGACTCCTACAATGAGCAGTTCTTC.

This chain connects TRBV6-5 to TRBJ2-5; D gene uncertain. CDR1 and CDR2 from the germline V gene are MNHEY and SVGAGI. CDR3 length equals 16 residues. V was clipped by 0 bases and J by 7 bases, with 18 bases between them. The CDR3 reads CASSYSKAPGTGTQYF. CDR3 DNA: TGTGCCAGCAGTTACTCGAAAGCCCCGGGTACTGGGACCCAGTACTTC.

The chain links TRBV2 to TRBJ2-7, with no clear D. V gave up 2 bases and J gave up 2 bases, with 7 bases separating them. The CDR3 consists of 13 residues. In germline, CDR1 is SNHLY, CDR2 FYNNEI. The CDR3 nucleotides read TGTGCCAGCAGTGAATCTGAGGCCTACGAGCAGTACTTC. It encodes CASSESEAYEQYF. Full variable domain (missing parts from reference TRBV2 and TRBJ2-7): EPEVTQTPSHQVTQMGQEVILRCVPISNHLYFYWYRQILGQKVEFLVSFYNNEISEKSEIFDDQFSVERPDGSNFTLKIRSTKLEDSAMYFCASSESEAYEQYFGPGTRLTVT.

The gene calls are TRBV5-1 and TRBJ2-1; 7 positions match TRBD2. This CDR3 is 15 amino acids long. The germline gives CDR1 SGHRS, CDR2 YFSETQ. Losses at the gene ends were 5 bases for V and 0 bases for J; bases not matched to a gene: 5. The CDR3 spells CASRVAGSSYNEQFF. The CDR3 DNA sequence: TGCGCCAGCAGAGTAGCGGGTAGCTCCTACAATGAGCAGTTCTTC. Full variable domain (missing parts from reference TRBV5-1 and TRBJ2-1): KAGVTQTPRYLIKTRGQQVTLSCSPISGHRSVSWYQQTPGQGLQFLFEYFSETQRNKGNFPGRFSGRQFSNSRSEMNVSTLELGDSALYLCASRVAGSSYNEQFFGPGTRLTVL.

V gene TRBV5-6 combines with J gene TRBJ1-6; D possibly corresponds to TRBD1 (6 bases). Germline CDR1 and CDR2: SGHDT and YYEEEE. V lost 4 bases to trimming and J lost 10 bases, with 18 bases between them. The CDR3 spans 15 residues. Written as DNA, the CDR3 is TGTGCCAGCAGCCCGATCCCAGGGGAGGGATCACCCCTCCACTTT. Translated: CASSPIPGEGSPLHF.